The rows below give T cell receptor beta chains drawn from one sample of a study of blood T cell repertoires in COVID-19. The repertoire was sequenced with immunoSEQ multiplex PCR; TCRdb's copy has only in-frame clones and lacks some. The sample has about 33,000 clones, roughly 90% seen once; the top ten hold about 2.1%. The sample comprised peripheral blood. The origin of the receptors is a human donor in a cohort sampled during active COVID-19. Both conserved end residues are part of each CDR3. Fields, in order: J gene, V gene, D gene, clone size, CDR3 DNA, CDR3 protein. A D gene is named only where the DNA matches it firmly. Clone sizes are given selectively: once, few, many, or a class where the clone is expanded.

TRBJ2-2 | TRBV5-1 | TRBD2 | once | TGCGCCAGCACCCTGCAGGGAGGGGACACCGGGGAGCTGTTTTTT | CASTLQGGDTGELFF
TRBJ1-2 | TRBV5-5 | . | . | TGTGCCAGCAGCTTGGGCCAGGGTGTCTATGGCTACACCTTC | CASSLGQGVYGYTF
TRBJ1-2 | TRBV7-6 | TRBD1 | . | TGTGCCAGCAGCTCCGGACAGGGCGGCTATGGCTACACCTTC | CASSSGQGGYGYTF
TRBJ2-5 | TRBV5-4 | TRBD2 | few | TGTGCCAGCAGCTTGCCGGCTAGCGGGGGGCAAGAGACCCAGTACTTC | CASSLPASGGQETQYF
TRBJ2-7 | TRBV7-9 | . | . | TGTGCCAGCAGCCACGGGACACGGCGCTACGAGCAGTACTTC | CASSHGTRRYEQYF
TRBJ1-1 | TRBV4-1 | . | . | TGCGCCAGCAGCCTCTTCCCGGAGGGGAGGAACACTGAAGCTTTCTTT | CASSLFPEGRNTEAFF
TRBJ2-3 | TRBV18 | TRBD2 | . | TGTGCCAGCTCACCGACGCGGGGGGAGCCAGGCACAGATACGCAGTATTTT | CASSPTRGEPGTDTQYF
TRBJ2-1 | TRBV6-5 | TRBD1 | . | TGTGCCAGCAGGAACCCGGGACAGGGGGTTATTGAGCAGTTCTTC | CASRNPGQGVIEQFF
TRBJ1-5 | TRBV6-1 | TRBD1 | once | TGTGCCAGCAGTGAGCCCCAGGGGGCGCGCAATCAGCCCCAGCATTTT | CASSEPQGARNQPQHF
TRBJ2-1 | TRBV19 | . | . | TGTGCCAGTAGTCCCCGAAGTGGGGCCGGGGGTGAGCAGTTCTTC | CASSPRSGAGGEQFF
TRBJ2-1 | TRBV7-9 | . | . | TGTGCCAGCAGATCCGGACAGCCCTACAATGAGCAGTTCTTC | CASRSGQPYNEQFF
TRBJ1-1 | TRBV7-3 | . | . | TGTGCCAGCAGCTTGGAGGCCTCGGACACTGAAGCTTTCTTT | CASSLEASDTEAFF
TRBJ2-5 | TRBV12-3/TRBV12-4 | TRBD2 | . | TGTGCCAGCAGTTCGACTAGCGGAGAGACCCAGTACTTC | CASSSTSGETQYF
TRBJ2-5 | TRBV11-2 | TRBD1 | once | TGTGCCAGCAGCCTCGGGACAGAAGAGACCCAGTACTTC | CASSLGTEETQYF
TRBJ1-2 | TRBV5-1 | TRBD1 | few | TGCGCCAGCGGTACTAACAGGGGGTCCGGCTACACCTTC | CASGTNRGSGYTF
TRBJ1-1 | TRBV5-1 | . | . | TGCGCCAGCAGCTTGGAACAGGCCTGGAACACTGAAGCTTTCTTT | CASSLEQAWNTEAFF
TRBJ2-3 | TRBV6-2/TRBV6-3 | TRBD1 | . | TGTGCCAGCAGTTTACGACAGGGAGATACGCAGTATTTT | CASSLRQGDTQYF
TRBJ1-6 | TRBV5-6 | . | . | TGTGCCAGCAGCTTGGGAGGGAGCTCCTATAATTCACCCCTCCACTTT | CASSLGGSSYNSPLHF
TRBJ2-7 | TRBV29-1 | TRBD2 | . | TGCAGCGTGACTGGTAGCGGGGGACTGAGCTCCTACGAGCAGTACTTC | CSVTGSGGLSSYEQYF
TRBJ2-3 | TRBV28 | . | . | TGTGCCAGCGGGGGCCCAGATACGCAGTATTTT | CASGGPDTQYF
TRBJ2-1 | TRBV5-1 | TRBD1 | . | TGCGCCAGCAGCGCACAGGGGGATGAGCAGTTCTTC | CASSAQGDEQFF
TRBJ2-7 | TRBV28 | . | once | TGTGCCAGCAGTCTGGGCCGGGAGTACGAGCAGTACTTC | CASSLGREYEQYF
TRBJ2-7 | TRBV1 | . | . | TGCACCAGCAGCCAAGATCCCAGCGGGGGGGCCTACGAGCAGTACTTC | CTSSQDPSGGAYEQYF
TRBJ1-2 | TRBV28 | . | few | TGTGCCAGCAGTTTATCTAGAAGCTATGGCTACACCTTC | CASSLSRSYGYTF